Given below is one T cell receptor beta chain in context. Its antigen remains unidentified. The sample holds no much larger clone one base away, and base qualities are not on file. This specimen belongs to a study of identical twins (dated by TCRdb to 2016 to 2017). Notes on the research overall: The study deep-sequenced TCR alpha and beta repertoires from monozygotic twins, unrelated adults of various ages and cord blood to test whether fetal clonotypes persist. To rule out contamination, replicate twin experiments were performed at different times with different library preparation protocols. Results the study describes overall, beyond this receptor: Excess twin sharing in beta out-of-frame sequences was weaker because fewer shared sequences lowered the signal-to-noise ratio. Because the same donors could not be followed over many years, the conclusions relied on cross-sectional statistical analysis. Invariant T cells such as MAIT and iNKT could partly confound zero-insertion analyses, although diverse VJ usage argued against such confounding for most clonotypes. Compared with coincidental sharing between unrelated individuals, out-of-frame TCR alpha sequences shared between twins had an excess of sequences with low generation probability. In monozygotic twins, recombination models systematically underestimated out-of-frame TCR alpha sharing, but the models matched the sharing seen between unrelated individuals. Abundant cord blood beta clonotypes had fewer insertions, young adult naive repertoires showed a similar but weaker trend, and memory repertoires showed no such trend.

Germline trimming: 4 bases from V, 2 bases from J; junction bases outside gene matches: 6. As encoded in the germline V gene, CDR1 is SGHVS while CDR2 is FQNEAQ. The CDR3, cysteine through phenylalanine, is 16 amino acids long. Solely the CDR3 DNA is kept, with 48 bases framed from the first base. Libraries were made using 5' RACE. Data came from an Illumina HiSeq 2000. A universal primer binding site was introduced by template switching, and a unique molecular identifier was present in the final cDNA, enabling accurate counting of TCR cDNA molecules. Specific primers in the conserved constant-segment region were used to synthesize first-strand cDNA for the TCR alpha and beta chains. To control for contamination, every cDNA library was double barcoded, receiving both a SMART-Mk sample barcode and Illumina barcodes. TruSeq adapter sequences and Illumina sample barcodes were added in two successive PCR steps. Sequencing of the TCR alpha and beta cDNA libraries was done on the Illumina HiSeq platform using custom primers. The published analysis was carried out like this. MiGEC was used to process raw reads and extract unique molecular identifiers, and MiXCR was used to find CDR3 positions. For each individual, recombination models were inferred using an EM algorithm with the repgenHMM and IGoR tools. The tcR package in R was used for shared clonotype analysis, with sharing normalized by the product of cloneset sizes. To study raw recombination free of thymic and clonal selection effects, out-of-frame nonproductive sequences were analyzed. Using fastp at Q25 and MiXCR, TCRdb reprocessed the public reads and kept productive beta chains. Rows are combined by CDR3 protein, so each entry shows the most common genes and DNA. The V and J calls were determined by TCRdb, not by the authors. This sample is represented by 500,000 to 550,000 distinct CDR3 sequences; around 24% of them were singletons. Approximately 0.49% of the sample belongs to the ten largest clones.

Only healthy Caucasian donors were included. Three pairs of female monozygotic twins, all aged roughly 18 to 29 years, were included in the twin cohort. Positive isolation kits from Invitrogen were used to isolate CD4+ and CD8+ T cell populations. This sample also belongs to another study, concerning yellow fever vaccine responses in identical twins. That second publication adds: The authors reported that the T cell response to vaccination in identical twins appeared partly convergent and partly personalized. Focusing on identical twins, the study followed the T cell clones that responded to the vaccine, and did so with precision.

The sequence was obtained from a woman younger than 30 in good health. The sequence joins TRBV7-8 to TRBJ2-3; 10 junctional bases match TRBD1. The sequenced sample was CD4+ T cells sorted from blood. The CDR3 corresponds to CASSSGTGAFTDTQYF. At the DNA level, the sequence is TGTGCCAGCAGCTCCGGGACAGGGGCTTTCACAGATACGCAGTATTTT.